These 12 T cell receptor beta chains originate from one sample sequenced in a study of control samples from healthy donors and cancer patients. Libraries were prepared by immunoSEQ multiplex PCR; TCRdb keeps only in-frame clonotypes and omits some of them. The profile covers about 120,000 clones, with around 90% appearing a single time and approximately 39% taken by the ten largest. The sample was blood. The receptors here all came from a man aged 50 to 59 in good health.

The rearrangement uses TRBV7-9 and TRBJ2-1; no clear D gene. V lost 1 base and J 6 bases, leaving 25 bases between the germline ends. CDR3 length: 19 residues. Germline CDR1 and CDR2: SEHNR and FQNEAQ (reference sequence). DNA of the CDR3: TGTGCCAGCAGCTTAGGATATTCAAGTCGGATCAGGCTGGGCAATGAGCAGTTCTTC. Translating gives CASSLGYSSRIRLGNEQFF.

The CDR3 nucleotides read TGCGCCAGCAGCTTGGGGGGGGAGTCCTACAATGAGCAGTTCTTC. This gives the protein CASSLGGESYNEQFF. This sequence joins TRBV5-1 and TRBJ2-1; the D gene is possibly TRBD2 (6 bases). Per the germline V gene, CDR1 is SGHRS and CDR2 is YFSETQ. Deletions cut 0 bases from V and 1 base from J, with 8 bases between. This CDR3 is built from 15 residues.

The rearrangement links TRBV5-4 to TRBJ1-1; 7 bases fit TRBD1. CDR3 length equals 15 residues. Germline V gene sequence: CDR1 SGHNT, CDR2 YYREEE (reference sequence). The trim removed 4 bases at V and 0 bases at J, leaving 6 bases unmatched. CDR3 nucleotide sequence: TGTGCCAGCAGCCGAACGGGACAGATGAACACTGAAGCTTTCTTT. It yields the protein CASSRTGQMNTEAFF.

As for this clone: Distinct nucleotide sequences in the sample also encode this CDR3. V and J are TRBV20-1 and TRBJ1-1, with D possibly TRBD1 on 6 matching bases. This CDR3 has 11 residues. The V gene lost 5 bases and the J gene lost 8 bases, with 12 bases spanning the gap. Germline values: CDR1 DFQATT, CDR2 SNEGSKA (reference sequence). The CDR3 DNA follows: TGCAGTGCTCGAGGAACAGGGGAAGCTTTCTTT. It is translated as CSARGTGEAFF.

The gene calls are TRBV4-2 and TRBJ1-5; 7 nucleotides agree with TRBD1. This CDR3 has 17 amino acids. Trimming cost V 5 bases and J 2 bases; bases outside gene matches: 12. The germline V gene encodes CDR1 LGHNA and CDR2 YNFKEQ. The CDR3 DNA sequence: TGTGCCAGCAGCGAAGTGGGTAGGGGGCGAGGCAATCAGCCCCAGCATTTT. Translation: CASSEVGRGRGNQPQHF.

The genes are TRBV6-2 or TRBV6-3 and TRBJ2-1; 8 bases are a match to TRBD2. CDR1 and CDR2 (germline): MNHEY, SVGEGT. The CDR3 is 13 amino acids. Trimming removed 5 bases from V and 7 bases from J; junction bases left unmatched: 4. The CDR3 here is CASSPGGANEQFF. Written as DNA, the CDR3 is TGTGCCAGCAGTCCCGGGGGGGCGAATGAGCAGTTCTTC.

The chain links TRBV4-1 to TRBJ2-7, with D perhaps TRBD2 (6 bases). This CDR3 has 17 amino acids. In germline, CDR1 is MGHRA, CDR2 YSYEKL. The V and J ends lost 1 base and 3 bases respectively, with 19 bases between them. The CDR3 DNA is TGCGCCAGCAGCCAAGTGGAGGGTGGTCAGGGTGACTACGAGCAGTACTTC. Amino acids: CASSQVEGGQGDYEQYF.

CDR3 sequence: CASSLGDSFTYNEQFF. The DNA for the CDR3 is TGTGCCAGCAGCTTAGGGGACAGTTTTACCTACAATGAGCAGTTCTTC. The chain recombines TRBV11-2 with TRBJ2-1; TRBD1 matches at 7 bases. The CDR3 is 16 amino acids. The ends lost 1 base at V and 2 bases at J; junction bases unmatched: 5. Germline V gene data show CDR1 as SGHAT and CDR2 as FQNNGV.

The chain couples TRBV27 to TRBJ1-1; D remains ambiguous. CDR1 is MNHEY, CDR2 SMNVEV, per germline (reference sequence). Trimming removed 4 bases from V and 1 base from J, with 13 bases in between. This CDR3 has 15 amino acids. CDR3 protein: CASSSPLPGNTEAFF. The CDR3 DNA reads TGTGCCAGCAGTTCCCCCCTGCCGGGGAACACTGAAGCTTTCTTT.

V gene TRBV9 combines with J gene TRBJ1-2, with 7 bases lining up with TRBD1. The CDR3 runs to 15 residues. After removal of 0 bases from V and 7 bases from J, the junction contained 9 bases not matched to a gene. Per the germline V gene, CDR1 is SGDLS and CDR2 is YYNGEE. CDR3 loop: CASSVAPGRGFGYTF. The CDR3 region has the DNA TGTGCCAGCAGCGTAGCTCCCGGCAGGGGGTTTGGCTACACCTTC.

This chain joins TRBV3-1 (or the pseudogene TRBV3-2) and TRBJ2-7; D gene ambiguous. There are 12 residues in the CDR3. CDR1 is LGHDT, CDR2 YNNKEL, per germline (reference sequence). V lost 4 bases and J 0 bases, leaving 4 bases between the germline ends. The CDR3: CASSRASYEQYF. DNA of the CDR3: TGTGCCAGCAGCCGGGCCTCCTACGAGCAGTACTTC.

The gene calls are TRBV10-3 and TRBJ2-3, with D possibly matching TRBD2 (7 bases). V was clipped by 8 bases and J by 1 base, with 22 bases between them. Germline loops: CDR1 ENHRY, CDR2 SYGVKD. The CDR3 is 17 amino acids. CDR3 region: CAIETGYGEGGTDTQYF. CDR3 sequence (DNA): TGTGCCATCGAGACGGGTTATGGGGAGGGGGGCACAGATACGCAGTATTTT.